This TCR beta chain derives from a study of immune evolution from preneoplasia to lung adenocarcinoma. Study-level points and caveats: From normal lung to invasive adenocarcinoma, top clone frequencies appeared to decrease.

Sequencing used immunoSEQ multiplex PCR; TCRdb keeps in-frame clones, though not all of them. The sample holds about 16,000 clones, roughly 90% seen once. Comments on this clone: What it binds is not known.

CDR3 length: 14 residues. The V segment lost 4 bases and the J segment 6 bases; nucleotides outside the gene matches: 6. Germline assignment: CDR1 SNHLY and CDR2 FYNNEI. Histologic diagnosis was independently verified by two lung pathologists. After pathologic assessment, macro-dissection selected premalignant or tumor cells for extraction. This clonotype was obtained from a person between 70 and 80 years old with invasive lung adenocarcinoma. The rearrangement links TRBV2 to TRBJ1-2; 9 bases agree with TRBD1. Material for sequencing was FFPE invasive lung adenocarcinoma tissue. The CDR3 region has the DNA TGTGCCAGCAGTGTCACAGGGGGCTCGGATGGCTACACCTTC. This codes for CASSVTGGSDGYTF.